These 28 T cell receptor beta chains were all obtained from the same sample, sequenced in a study of response to subunit inactivated influenza vaccine. MiXCR, applied by TCRdb to the RT-PCR reads, yields one record per CDR3 protein. The sample holds about 700,000 distinct CDR3 sequences, approximately 15% seen once. The sample in question was PBMCs from blood, obtained approximately 15 days before vaccination. The receptors were sampled from a man aged 50-59 years who received an inactivated influenza vaccine.

This chain links TRBV7-9 with TRBJ2-7; 9 nucleotides match TRBD2. Germline V lookup: CDR1 SEHNR, CDR2 FQNEAQ (reference sequence). The CDR3 sequence is 16 residues long. Trimming removed 5 bases from V and 6 bases from J; junction bases left unmatched: 14. The DNA of the CDR3 is TGTGCCAGCAGCCCTAGCTTTAGCGGGGGTAAGTCCGAGCAGTACTTC. Protein: CASSPSFSGGKSEQYF.

There are a few counts of this clonotype. The chain recombines TRBV7-9 with TRBJ1-5; D gene uncertain. The germline V and J ends were trimmed by 6 bases and 5 bases, with 8 bases remaining between them. The CDR3 totals 12 residues. Looked up from germline, CDR1 is SEHNR and CDR2 is FQNEAQ (reference sequence). CDR3: CASSGPDQPQHF. The CDR3 DNA follows: TGTGCCAGCAGTGGGCCCGATCAGCCCCAGCATTTT.

J is TRBJ2-3 and V is TRBV20-1, with D possibly matching TRBD1 (7 bases). Germline V CDR1 and CDR2: DFQATT, SNEGSKA (reference sequence). Trimming removed 0 bases from V and 6 bases from J, with 13 bases in between. The CDR3 consists of 14 residues. In nucleotides, the CDR3 is TGCAGTGCTAGAGACAGGGGGAGGTTGGATACGCAGTATTTT. Translated: CSARDRGRLDTQYF.

This chain connects TRBV7-2 to TRBJ2-3, with D possibly matching TRBD1 (7 bases). The CDR3 loop spans 15 amino acids. V was cut by 5 bases and J by 6 bases, with 18 bases left in between. The germline CDR1 and CDR2 sequences are SGHTA and FQGNSA. CDR3 protein: CASSPQGGLGDTQYF. DNA of the CDR3: TGTGCCAGCAGCCCCCAGGGGGGCTTGGGGGATACGCAGTATTTT.

V usage is TRBV10-3 and J usage is TRBJ2-6, with unresolved D. Per the germline V gene, CDR1 is ENHRY and CDR2 is SYGVKD. V lost 3 bases, J lost 4 bases, and 1 base lay in between. The CDR3 runs to 12 residues. In DNA form, the CDR3 reads TGTGCCATCAGTGACGGGGCCAACGTCCTGACTTTC. This sequence encodes CAISDGANVLTF.

This clonotype showed up just a few times. The chain recombines TRBV5-4 with TRBJ2-3; D remains ambiguous. CDR3 length: 13 residues. V was shortened by 5 bases and J by 3 bases, with 10 bases between the two germline ends. Germline V CDR1 and CDR2: SGHNT, YYREEE (reference sequence). CDR3 sequence: CASSSSWTDTQYF. DNA for the CDR3: TGTGCCAGCAGTTCCTCCTGGACAGATACGCAGTATTTT.

The chain recombines TRBV11-2 with TRBJ2-1; D is ambiguous. The CDR3 length is 16 residues. V was trimmed by 2 bases and J by 7 bases, leaving 18 bases between them. CDR1 is SGHAT, CDR2 FQNNGV, per germline. The CDR3 coding sequence is TGTGCCAGCAGCTTACTTTTCCTCCCCAATTTGAATGAGCAGTTCTTC. Protein: CASSLLFLPNLNEQFF.

The genes are TRBV13 and TRBJ2-2; D perhaps matches TRBD2 (6 bases). The ends were cut back, 3 bases at V and 6 bases at J, with 11 bases in the middle. This CDR3 region has 14 residues. Germline lookup yields CDR1 PRHDT and CDR2 FYEKMQ (reference sequence). The CDR3 sequence is CASSFGGLSGELFF. CDR3 bases: TGTGCCAGCAGCTTCGGAGGACTATCCGGGGAGCTGTTTTTT.

This clonotype was detected a few times. The V and J genes are TRBV20-1 and TRBJ2-3, with D perhaps matching TRBD1 (6 bases). Trimming took 2 bases from V and 5 from J, leaving 11 bases between them. Germline loops: CDR1 DFQATT, CDR2 SNEGSKA (reference sequence). The CDR3 loop spans 13 amino acids. The CDR3 loop is CSARNPGQDTQYF. For the CDR3, the DNA is TGCAGTGCTAGAAATCCGGGACAAGATACGCAGTATTTT.

The chain recombines TRBV6-1 with TRBJ2-1; 7 bases are a match to TRBD1. Looked up from germline, CDR1 is MNHNS and CDR2 is SASEGT. J lost 0 bases, V lost 5 bases, and 10 bases had no gene match. The CDR3 consists of 17 residues. The CDR3 bases are TGTGCCAGCAGTCCGACTGACAGGGTGATCTCCTACAATGAGCAGTTCTTC. Protein sequence: CASSPTDRVISYNEQFF.

In this sample, this clonotype turned up a few times. This chain joins TRBV11-2 and TRBJ2-1, with TRBD2 matching over 8 bases. Germline V gives CDR1 SGHAT, CDR2 FQNNGV. The CDR3 runs to 18 residues. V was clipped by 0 bases and J by 0 bases; unmatched bases: 7. CDR3 DNA sequence: TGTGCCAGCAGCTTAGACACGGGGGGGCTCTACTCCTACAATGAGCAGTTCTTC. This codes for CASSLDTGGLYSYNEQFF.

The chain combines TRBV5-1 with TRBJ2-1; no firm D call. The CDR3 runs to 15 residues. The germline V and J ends were trimmed by 0 bases and 8 bases, with 15 bases remaining between them. In germline, CDR1 is SGHRS, CDR2 YFSETQ. CDR3 in amino acids: CASSLDGVLRDEQFF. CDR3 DNA sequence: TGCGCCAGCAGCTTGGATGGGGTCCTCCGGGATGAGCAGTTCTTC. The full variable domain, completed using reference TRBV5-1 and TRBJ2-1, is KAGVTQTPRYLIKTRGQQVTLSCSPISGHRSVSWYQQTPGQGLQFLFEYFSETQRNKGNFPGRFSGRQFSNSRSEMNVSTLELGDSALYLCASSLDGVLRDEQFFGPGTRLTVL.

The chain combines TRBV7-2 with TRBJ2-3; maybe TRBD1 (6 bases). CDR3 length: 16 amino acids. The germline gives CDR1 SGHTA, CDR2 FQGNSA. V was shortened by 3 bases and J by 0 bases, with 13 bases between the two germline ends. CDR3 protein: CASSFIAQGSTDTQYF. The CDR3 DNA reads as TGTGCCAGCAGCTTCATAGCCCAGGGGAGCACAGATACGCAGTATTTT.

This clonotype was counted only a few times. The chain recombines TRBV12-3 or TRBV12-4 with TRBJ2-7; 11 bases align to TRBD1. This CDR3 has 15 amino acids. With V trimmed by 6 bases and J by 0 bases, 4 bases remained unmatched. As DNA, the CDR3 is TGTGCCAGCAGCCGGACAGGGGGCCTCTCCTACGAGCAGTACTTC. This codes for CASSRTGGLSYEQYF.

The table lists this clonotype with many counts. The chain recombines TRBV12-3 or TRBV12-4 with TRBJ2-2; TRBD1 matches at 7 bases. The V segment lost 6 bases and the J segment 1 base; nucleotides outside the gene matches: 5. This CDR3 is 15 amino acids long. CDR3: CASSPRDRNTGELFF. In nucleotides, the CDR3 is TGTGCCAGCAGCCCACGGGACAGGAACACCGGGGAGCTGTTTTTT.

This chain connects TRBV7-9 to TRBJ2-1, with TRBD2 matching over 7 bases. V gave up 7 bases and J gave up 7 bases; unmatched junction bases: 13. The CDR3 has 15 amino acids. Germline V lookup: CDR1 SEHNR, CDR2 FQNEAQ (reference sequence). The CDR3 is CASTRPQRGPNEQFF. The CDR3 nucleotides are TGTGCCAGCACCCGGCCACAGCGGGGACCAAATGAGCAGTTCTTC.

There are many counts of this clonotype. The V gene is TRBV29-1, the J gene TRBJ2-1, with 11 bases identical to TRBD2. CDR1 and CDR2 (germline): SQVTM, ANQGSEA. The CDR3 is 14 residues long. Trimming at V came to 7 bases and at J to 6 bases, leaving 8 bases not matched to a gene. This CDR3 reads CSGRLAGGGNEQFF. Here the CDR3 DNA reads TGCAGCGGCCGCCTAGCGGGAGGTGGCAATGAGCAGTTCTTC.

This clonotype was counted between two and nine times. The rearrangement joins TRBV7-8 to TRBJ2-1, with 10 bases identical to TRBD2. The germline V gene encodes CDR1 SGHVS and CDR2 FQNEAQ. This CDR3 contains 19 residues. V shed 1 base and J 1 base; nucleotides not matched to a gene: 10. DNA for the CDR3: TGTGCCAGCAGCTTAGGTCTAGCGGGAGTGATAAGGTCCTACAATGAGCAGTTCTTC. This encodes CASSLGLAGVIRSYNEQFF.

This chain uses TRBV12-3 or TRBV12-4 with TRBJ1-5; no clear D. The V gene lost 4 bases and the J gene lost 0 bases, with 7 bases spanning the gap. This CDR3 is built from 14 residues. As DNA, the CDR3 is TGTGCCAGCAGTTGGGGTCGTAGCAATCAGCCCCAGCATTTT. Translation: CASSWGRSNQPQHF.

CDR3 in amino acids: CASSYSTPQQPQHF. Here the CDR3 DNA reads TGTGCCAGCAGTTACTCGACCCCCCAGCAGCCCCAGCATTTT. The V gene is TRBV6-2 or TRBV6-3, the J gene TRBJ1-5; D is undetermined. CDR3 length: 14 residues. Germline loops: CDR1 MNHEY, CDR2 SVGEGT. V was pared by 0 bases and J by 7 bases, with 10 bases between.

This clonotype was found a few times. The chain uses TRBV18 and TRBJ1-4, with 7 bases aligning to TRBD1. This CDR3 has 15 residues. Germline values: CDR1 KGHSH, CDR2 LQKENI. V lost 0 bases and J lost 8; bases outside the gene matches: 6. This chain's CDR3 is CASSPPQGGQEKLFF. CDR3 sequence (DNA): TGTGCCAGCTCACCACCGCAGGGGGGTCAGGAAAAACTGTTTTTT.

The V gene is TRBV7-2, the J gene TRBJ1-6; D is unresolved. V lost 3 bases, J lost 6 bases, and 12 bases lay in between. Germline V gives CDR1 SGHTA, CDR2 FQGNSA. CDR3 length: 15 residues. The CDR3 here is CASSLIGTANSPLHF. The CDR3 coding sequence is TGTGCCAGCAGCTTGATCGGCACGGCTAATTCACCCCTCCACTTT.

The rearrangement joins TRBV4-2 to TRBJ2-7; 7 bases fit TRBD1. CDR1 LGHNA and CDR2 YNFKEQ come from the germline V gene. The CDR3 is 15 residues long. Losses at the gene ends were 2 bases for V and 5 bases for J; bases not matched to a gene: 9. The CDR3 loop reads CASSQTGVRVDEQYF. DNA for the CDR3: TGTGCCAGCAGCCAAACAGGGGTTCGAGTTGACGAGCAGTACTTC.

The table lists this clonotype with a few counts. The chain uses TRBV18 and TRBJ2-3; no definite D call. V was trimmed by 1 base and J by 2 bases, leaving 7 bases between them. This CDR3 comprises 14 residues. In germline, CDR1 is KGHSH, CDR2 LQKENI. DNA of the CDR3: TGTGCCAGCTCACCACGTGAATTCACAGATACGCAGTATTTT. Its translation: CASSPREFTDTQYF.

This clonotype was seen many times. The V call is TRBV27, the J call TRBJ2-7; the D gene is possibly TRBD2 (6 bases). Trimming cost V 1 base and J 3 bases, with 10 bases left between them. The CDR3 has 14 amino acids. CDR1 and CDR2 from the germline V gene are MNHEY and SMNVEV (reference sequence). The CDR3 region is CASSLLGTVYEQYF. Written as DNA, the CDR3 is TGTGCCAGCAGTTTATTAGGGACTGTCTACGAGCAGTACTTC.

This clonotype was detected a few times. This chain's CDR3 is CSARDGQGMVQPQHF. CDR3 DNA sequence: TGCAGTGCTAGAGATGGTCAGGGGATGGTTCAGCCCCAGCATTTT. The chain couples TRBV20-1 to TRBJ1-5; TRBD1 might be the D (6 bases). CDR1 DFQATT and CDR2 SNEGSKA come from the germline V gene (reference sequence). V was trimmed by 0 bases and J by 6 bases, leaving 15 bases between them. This CDR3 is 15 amino acids long.

The chain couples TRBV30 to TRBJ1-2; D is possibly TRBD1 (5 bases). Trimming stripped 6 bases from V and 4 bases from J, with 15 bases between. The length of the CDR3 is 13 residues. Germline V lookup: CDR1 GTSNPN, CDR2 SVGIG (reference sequence). This CDR3 is CACFGGSGYGYTF. The CDR3 DNA is TGTGCCTGTTTCGGGGGTAGTGGCTATGGCTACACCTTC.

The genes are TRBV20-1 and TRBJ2-5; maybe TRBD2 (6 bases). Germline CDR1 DFQATT, CDR2 SNEGSKA (reference sequence). The CDR3 sequence is 15 residues long. V was shortened by 0 bases and J by 2 bases, with 13 bases between the two germline ends. Written as DNA, the CDR3 is TGCAGTGCTAGAGACCCTCGTGGGGGGCAAGAGACCCAGTACTTC. Translation gives CSARDPRGGQETQYF.